This is a list of T cell receptor beta chains from one sample in a study of blood T cell repertoires in COVID-19. TCRdb's table, derived via immunoSEQ multiplex PCR, lists solely in-frame clones and lacks some. The sample consists of roughly 230,000 clones, 90% of them appearing once. The sample comprised peripheral blood. The receptors come from a woman aged 60-75 years with COVID-19, enrolled during active disease. Both conserved end residues are part of each CDR3. Only part of the rows carry a size: once, few, many, or a class if the clone is expanded.

V gene: TRBV6-5
clone size: few
J gene: TRBJ1-1
CDR3 protein: CASSYSTGGTGTEAFF

V gene: TRBV29-1
clone size: .
J gene: TRBJ1-2
CDR3 protein: CSVAGGWGYTF

V gene: TRBV28
clone size: .
J gene: TRBJ1-6
CDR3 protein: CASMTPGQGNSPLHF

V gene: TRBV6-5
clone size: .
J gene: TRBJ2-1
CDR3 protein: CASSTSGAYNEQFF

V gene: TRBV10-3
clone size: .
J gene: TRBJ2-7
CDR3 protein: CAISEGRYRDRGPEQYF

V gene: TRBV3-1/TRBV3-2
clone size: few
J gene: TRBJ1-2
CDR3 protein: CASSQESGGNGYTF

V gene: TRBV30
clone size: .
J gene: TRBJ1-2
CDR3 protein: CAWNGGQGHGGYTF

V gene: TRBV6-4
clone size: .
J gene: TRBJ1-5
CDR3 protein: CASGTQAYSNQPQHF

V gene: TRBV11-2
clone size: .
J gene: TRBJ2-3
CDR3 protein: CASSLIQGTDTQYF

V gene: TRBV11-2
clone size: .
J gene: TRBJ2-4
CDR3 protein: CASSGWAGKNIQYF

V gene: TRBV5-6
clone size: .
J gene: TRBJ1-1
CDR3 protein: CASSPAGAGTEAFF

V gene: TRBV5-4
clone size: .
J gene: TRBJ1-3
CDR3 protein: CASSQGFGNTIYF

V gene: TRBV6-1
clone size: .
J gene: TRBJ2-2
CDR3 protein: CASSEVGGATGELFF

V gene: TRBV4-2
clone size: .
J gene: TRBJ1-4
CDR3 protein: CASSQSSRGEKLFF

V gene: TRBV18
clone size: .
J gene: TRBJ1-6
CDR3 protein: CASSGDRADYNSPLHF

V gene: TRBV19
clone size: .
J gene: TRBJ2-1
CDR3 protein: CASSRDRGDEQFF

V gene: TRBV7-2
clone size: .
J gene: TRBJ2-3
CDR3 protein: CASSLGRGEIDTQYF

V gene: TRBV7-9
clone size: .
J gene: TRBJ1-2
CDR3 protein: CASSPRTGVNGYTF

V gene: TRBV5-4
clone size: .
J gene: TRBJ1-1
CDR3 protein: CASSYTGQGAFF

V gene: TRBV7-9
clone size: .
J gene: TRBJ2-1
CDR3 protein: CASSFSGGAQFF

V gene: TRBV5-1
clone size: .
J gene: TRBJ1-3
CDR3 protein: CASSSGQVTGNTIYF

V gene: TRBV29-1
clone size: .
J gene: TRBJ1-1
CDR3 protein: CSATGAPNTEAFF

V gene: TRBV2
clone size: .
J gene: TRBJ2-1
CDR3 protein: CASRELAGALNEQFF

V gene: TRBV9
clone size: .
J gene: TRBJ2-1
CDR3 protein: CASTGVRGGDRDEQFF

V gene: TRBV5-1
clone size: .
J gene: TRBJ1-6
CDR3 protein: CASSQGLSGNSPLHF

V gene: TRBV6-5
clone size: .
J gene: TRBJ2-1
CDR3 protein: CASSYSDRGNEQFF

V gene: TRBV6-5
clone size: .
J gene: TRBJ2-2
CDR3 protein: CASSLAGGARGGELFF

V gene: TRBV6-2/TRBV6-3
clone size: .
J gene: TRBJ2-1
CDR3 protein: CASSYSVRLAGENEQFF

V gene: TRBV4-3
clone size: .
J gene: TRBJ2-7
CDR3 protein: CASSQTIRQGPEQYF

V gene: TRBV4-3
clone size: .
J gene: TRBJ2-1
CDR3 protein: CASSQVEGEGWSDEQFF

V gene: TRBV11-1
clone size: .
J gene: TRBJ1-1
CDR3 protein: CASSPQMNTEAFF

V gene: TRBV4-1
clone size: .
J gene: TRBJ2-7
CDR3 protein: CASSHTGSGSYEQYF

V gene: TRBV6-1
clone size: once
J gene: TRBJ1-1
CDR3 protein: CASSERGHRTEAFF

V gene: TRBV28
clone size: once
J gene: TRBJ2-5
CDR3 protein: CASSGQGKETQYF

V gene: TRBV10-3
clone size: once
J gene: TRBJ2-7
CDR3 protein: CAWWRGENSYEQYF

V gene: TRBV25-1
clone size: .
J gene: TRBJ1-2
CDR3 protein: CASSEEGQGALYGYTF

V gene: TRBV4-2
clone size: .
J gene: TRBJ1-1
CDR3 protein: CASSQVLGGGTEAFF

V gene: TRBV4-1
clone size: once
J gene: TRBJ2-1
CDR3 protein: CASSPASGEQFF

V gene: TRBV7-9
clone size: .
J gene: TRBJ2-7
CDR3 protein: CASSHALRQGPYEQYF

V gene: TRBV10-2
clone size: .
J gene: TRBJ2-7
CDR3 protein: CASSESWGPYEQYF

V gene: TRBV4-1
clone size: .
J gene: TRBJ1-2
CDR3 protein: CASSRDQDRERYTF

V gene: TRBV6-2/TRBV6-3
clone size: .
J gene: TRBJ2-2
CDR3 protein: CASSPPLTRFANTGELFF

V gene: TRBV7-8
clone size: .
J gene: TRBJ2-2
CDR3 protein: CASSLGGVVELFF

V gene: TRBV18
clone size: .
J gene: TRBJ1-2
CDR3 protein: CASSLAGIYGYTF

V gene: TRBV5-1
clone size: .
J gene: TRBJ1-4
CDR3 protein: CASSLTVNEKLFF

V gene: TRBV30
clone size: .
J gene: TRBJ2-3
CDR3 protein: CAWSPKQGRTDTQYF

V gene: TRBV5-6
clone size: .
J gene: TRBJ1-3
CDR3 protein: CASSLVPGNTIYF

V gene: TRBV6-2/TRBV6-3
clone size: .
J gene: TRBJ1-2
CDR3 protein: CASSSSLGGISNYGYTF

V gene: TRBV5-4
clone size: .
J gene: TRBJ1-2
CDR3 protein: CASSPLGGGDYGYTF

V gene: TRBV4-3
clone size: .
J gene: TRBJ1-5
CDR3 protein: CASSQVRQGAIGNQPQHF

V gene: TRBV7-9
clone size: few
J gene: TRBJ1-2
CDR3 protein: CASSLEGRWYGYTF

V gene: TRBV14
clone size: .
J gene: TRBJ1-4
CDR3 protein: CASSPLSTSEKLFF

V gene: TRBV5-1
clone size: .
J gene: TRBJ1-6
CDR3 protein: CASSLEGASYNSPLHF

V gene: TRBV18
clone size: .
J gene: TRBJ2-3
CDR3 protein: CASSPPGLAASTDTQYF

V gene: TRBV19
clone size: .
J gene: TRBJ1-2
CDR3 protein: CASSIAGYGYTF